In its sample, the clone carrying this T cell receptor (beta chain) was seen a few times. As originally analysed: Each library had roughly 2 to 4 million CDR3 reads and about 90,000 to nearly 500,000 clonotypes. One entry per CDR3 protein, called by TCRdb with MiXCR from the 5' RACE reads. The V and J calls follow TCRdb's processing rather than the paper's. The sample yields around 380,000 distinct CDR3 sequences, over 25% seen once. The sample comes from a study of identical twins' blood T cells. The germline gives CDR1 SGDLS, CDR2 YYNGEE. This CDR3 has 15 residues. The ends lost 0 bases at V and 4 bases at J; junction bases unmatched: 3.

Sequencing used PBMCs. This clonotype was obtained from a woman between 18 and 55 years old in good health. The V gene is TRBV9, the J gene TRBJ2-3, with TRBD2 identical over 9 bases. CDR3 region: CASSVARGGPDTQYF. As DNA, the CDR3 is TGTGCCAGCAGCGTAGCGCGGGGGGGCCCAGATACGCAGTATTTT.